This T cell receptor (beta chain) was recovered during a study of control samples from healthy donors and cancer patients. The V segment lost 4 bases and the J segment 12 bases; nucleotides outside the gene matches: 8. The CDR3 contains 15 residues. Germline V gives CDR1 SGHRS, CDR2 YFSETQ. The assay was immunoSEQ multiplex PCR, and TCRdb's table has in-frame clones only and misses some. In the table there are over 100,000 clones, about 89% of which are singletons. Sequences were obtained from blood. This TCR was recovered from a woman in her 50s in good health. The V gene is TRBV5-1, the J gene TRBJ1-6; TRBD1 matches 12 bases. This chain's CDR3 is CASSGTGGRYQPLHF. CDR3 DNA sequence: TGCGCCAGCAGCGGGACAGGGGGCCGATACCAACCCCTCCACTTT. The full variable domain, its missing parts supplied by reference TRBV5-1 and TRBJ1-6, is KAGVTQTPRYLIKTRGQQVTLSCSPISGHRSVSWYQQTPGQGLQFLFEYFSETQRNKGNFPGRFSGRQFSNSRSEMNVSTLELGDSALYLCASSGTGGRYQPLHFGNGTRLTVT.